This T cell receptor (beta chain) comes out of a study of T cell responses to AZD1222 COVID-19 vaccine. Study-wide results and limits: At 160-218 and 743-854, vaccine-associated CD4 TCRs were dominant, and they spanned spike.

This CDR3 spans 14 amino acids. V shed 4 bases and J shed 2 bases, with 13 bases lying between them. Germline values: CDR1 SGDLS, CDR2 YYNGEE. As to this clone: Its target is not known.

Repertoires were generated with immunoSEQ multiplex PCR, while TCRdb's copy carries only in-frame clones and drops some. The repertoire holds about 120,000 clones, with around 83% as singletons. The clonotype comes from an adult who received the AZD1222 COVID-19 vaccine. Here the sequenced sample was peripheral blood, taken 28 days after the second AZD1222 dose. The rearrangement joins TRBV9 to TRBJ2-7; D not resolved. This CDR3 reads CASSSPGKPYEQYF. CDR3 coding DNA: TGTGCCAGCAGCTCCCCTGGGAAGCCCTACGAGCAGTACTTC.